This T cell receptor beta chain is from a study of blood T cells in healthy people across ages. Study-level points and caveats: It was found that TCR beta diversity correlated strongly with the percentage of naive T cells.

This clonotype was detected only once. Its specificity is unknown. A J-beta primer mix and a sample-barcoded 5' primer were used in a second PCR of roughly 7 to 12 cycles. TCRdb used MiXCR to reprocess the 5' RACE reads, holding one entry per CDR3 protein. The repertoire holds hundreds of thousands of distinct CDR3 sequences, with about half as singletons. From germline, CDR1 is SGHRS and CDR2 YFSETQ. V lost 4 bases and J 7 bases, leaving 14 bases between the germline ends. CDR3 size: 13 residues. Per sample, at least 5 micrograms of total RNA were extracted. The TCR sequence derives from a woman aged 55-70 years in good health. The specimen was blood. The chain employs TRBV5-1 and TRBJ1-1; D remains ambiguous. The CDR3 nucleotides read TGCGCCAGCAGCACAGTGGATACCCTTGAAGCTTTCTTT. Its translation: CASSTVDTLEAFF.